The source of this T cell receptor (beta chain) is a study of PD-1 blockade in classical Hodgkin lymphoma. Study results and limitations: A reduction in baseline TCR diversity was reportedly seen in newly diagnosed patients relative to healthy donors. The repertoire differences lack a defined cause, possibly disease activity or prior therapy.

Assay: immunoSEQ multiplex PCR; the TCRdb copy retains only in-frame clones and omits some. The table shows about 34,000 clones, with 80% to 90% occurring only once. The V end was cut by 7 bases, the J end by 11 bases, with 20 bases between. CDR3 size: 13 residues. Germline V gene sequence: CDR1 SGHTA, CDR2 FQGNSA. On this clone itself: The antigen is undetermined.

The time point: newly diagnosed, previously untreated cHL patient sample. Thawed PBMCs underwent magnetic negative selection to yield purified CD4+ T cells. The authors used newly diagnosed, untreated classical Hodgkin lymphoma PBMCs as comparison. The receptor comes from a human donor with classical Hodgkin lymphoma. Material for sequencing was CD4+ T cells from blood. The V and J genes are TRBV7-2 and TRBJ1-1; the D gene is possibly TRBD1 (5 bases). The CDR3 reads CASTGGDHGEAFF. The CDR3 region has the DNA TGTGCCAGCACGGGGGGGGACCACGGTGAGGCTTTCTTT.